What follows is one T cell receptor (beta chain) and its context. Its cognate antigen is unknown. This CDR3 is built from 12 residues. V dropped 5 bases and J dropped 3 bases, with 11 bases sitting between them. Germline loops: CDR1 DFQATT, CDR2 SNEGSKA (reference sequence). The data derive from a study of T cells after yellow fever vaccination. Study-wide results and limits: Reappearance after the booster was seen for most primary-vaccination clones, at 95% to 96% CD4 and 70% to 90% CD8.

TCRdb reprocessed the 5' RACE reads via MiXCR and lists one record per CDR3 protein. The sample shows 250,000 to 300,000 distinct CDR3 sequences, around 4.9% of them seen only once. The specimen comprised CD4+ T cells sorted from PBMCs, sampled on the day of the yellow fever booster vaccination. This TCR was sampled from a man in his late teens or twenties who received the YFV17D yellow fever vaccine. The V and J genes are TRBV20-1 and TRBJ2-7; possibly TRBD2 for D (6 bases). The CDR3 DNA follows: TGCAGTGCTGGACGACTAGGCTACGAGCAGTACTTC. It codes for CSAGRLGYEQYF.